This T cell receptor beta chain was observed in a study of T cell repertoires in MIS-A myocarditis. Deletions cut 6 bases from V and 2 bases from J, with 7 bases between. The CDR3 covers 12 residues. Germline CDR1 is MDHEN and CDR2 is SYDVKM. This clone has just a few counts. Profiling relied on immunoSEQ multiplex PCR, and the TCRdb table lists in-frame clones only, not all of them. Of some 12,000 clones in the sample, about 83% were seen once. The sequence derives from a man aged 18-30 years with fulminant myocarditis from multisystem inflammatory syndrome in adults (MIS-A) after COVID-19. The chain couples TRBV28 to TRBJ1-2, with unresolved D. The sequencing sample was made of right ventricle heart tissue obtained at autopsy. CDR3 amino acids: CASSLDNYGYTF. For the CDR3, the DNA is TGTGCCAGCAGCCTCGACAACTATGGCTACACCTTC.